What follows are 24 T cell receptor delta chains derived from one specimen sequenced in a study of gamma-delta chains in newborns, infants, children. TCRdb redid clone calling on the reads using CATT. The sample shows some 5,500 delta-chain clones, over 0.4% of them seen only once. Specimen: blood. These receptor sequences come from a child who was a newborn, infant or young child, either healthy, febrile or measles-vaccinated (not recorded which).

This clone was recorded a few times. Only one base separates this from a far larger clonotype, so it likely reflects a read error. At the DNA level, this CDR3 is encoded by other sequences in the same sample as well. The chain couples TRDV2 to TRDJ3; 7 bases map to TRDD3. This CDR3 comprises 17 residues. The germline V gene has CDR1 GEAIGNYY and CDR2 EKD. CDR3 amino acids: CACDTWGYSWDTRQMFF. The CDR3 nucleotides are TGTGCCTGCGACACCTGGGGATACTCCTGGGACACCCGACAGATGTTTTTC.

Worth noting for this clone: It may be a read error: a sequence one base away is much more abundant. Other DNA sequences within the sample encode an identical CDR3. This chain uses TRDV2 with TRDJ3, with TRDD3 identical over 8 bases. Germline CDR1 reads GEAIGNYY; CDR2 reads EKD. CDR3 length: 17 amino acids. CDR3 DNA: TGTGCCTGCGACACAACTGGGGGCTCCTGGGACACCCGACAGATGTTTTTC. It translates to CACDTTGGSWDTRQMFF.

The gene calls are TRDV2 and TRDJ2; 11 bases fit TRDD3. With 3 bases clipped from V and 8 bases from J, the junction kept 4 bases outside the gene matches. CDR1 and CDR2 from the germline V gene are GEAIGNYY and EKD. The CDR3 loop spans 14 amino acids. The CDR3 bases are TGTGCCTGTGACCCCTTGGGGGATACGGCACAACTCTTCTTT. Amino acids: CACDPLGDTAQLFF.

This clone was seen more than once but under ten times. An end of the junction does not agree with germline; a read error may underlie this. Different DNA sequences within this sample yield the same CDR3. CDR3 DNA: TGCGCTCTTGGGGACCTTCATTCCTGGGGGCCCTCGACAGCACAACTCTTCTTT. Its protein product is CALGDLHSWGPSTAQLFF. The genes are TRDV1 and TRDJ2, with 7 bases matching TRDD3. The V gene's germline CDR1 is TSWWSYY and CDR2 QGS. The length of the CDR3 is 18 residues.

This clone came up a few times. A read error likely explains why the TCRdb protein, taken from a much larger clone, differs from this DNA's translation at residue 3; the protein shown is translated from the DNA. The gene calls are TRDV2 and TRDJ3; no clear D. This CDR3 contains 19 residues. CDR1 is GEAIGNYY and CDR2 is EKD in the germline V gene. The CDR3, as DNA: TGTGCCCGTGACACCGTCTACACAGGGAGCTCCTGGGACACCCGACAGATGTTTTTC. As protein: CARDTVYTGSSWDTRQMFF.

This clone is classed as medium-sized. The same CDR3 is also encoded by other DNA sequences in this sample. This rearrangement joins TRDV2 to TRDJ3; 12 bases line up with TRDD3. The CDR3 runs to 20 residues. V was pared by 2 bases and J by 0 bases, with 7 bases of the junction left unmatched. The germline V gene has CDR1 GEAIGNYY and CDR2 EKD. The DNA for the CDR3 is TGTGCCTGTGACAACGTACTGGGGGATACCAGCTCCTGGGACACCCGACAGATGTTTTTC. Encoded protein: CACDNVLGDTSSWDTRQMFF.

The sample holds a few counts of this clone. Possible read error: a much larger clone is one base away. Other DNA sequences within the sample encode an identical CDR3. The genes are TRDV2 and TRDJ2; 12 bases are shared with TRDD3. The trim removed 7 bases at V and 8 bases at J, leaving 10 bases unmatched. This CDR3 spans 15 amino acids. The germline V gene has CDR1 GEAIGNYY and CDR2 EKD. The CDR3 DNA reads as TGTGCCTGCGACCTACTGGGGGATACTATGGCACAACTCTTCTTT. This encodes CACDLLGDTMAQLFF.

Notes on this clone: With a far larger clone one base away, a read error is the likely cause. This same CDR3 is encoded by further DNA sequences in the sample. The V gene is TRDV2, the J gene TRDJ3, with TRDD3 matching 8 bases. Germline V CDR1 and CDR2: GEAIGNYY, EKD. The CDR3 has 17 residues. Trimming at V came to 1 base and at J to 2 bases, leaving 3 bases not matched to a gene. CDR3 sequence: CACDTWGITWDTRQMFF. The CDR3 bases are TGTGCCTGTGACACATGGGGGATTACCTGGGACACCCGACAGATGTTTTTC.

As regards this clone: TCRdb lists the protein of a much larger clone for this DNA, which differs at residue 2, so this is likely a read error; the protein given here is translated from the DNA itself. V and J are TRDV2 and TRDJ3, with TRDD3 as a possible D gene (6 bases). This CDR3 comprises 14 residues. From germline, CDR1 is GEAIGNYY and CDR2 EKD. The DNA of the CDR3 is TGTTCCTGTGACACCCGCTGGGGCACCCGACAGATGTTTTTC. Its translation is CSCDTRWGTRQMFF.

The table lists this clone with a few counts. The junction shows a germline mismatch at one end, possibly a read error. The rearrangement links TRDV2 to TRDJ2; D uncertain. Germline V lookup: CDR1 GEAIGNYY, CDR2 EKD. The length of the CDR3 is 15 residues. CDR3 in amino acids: CACDTIGAPTAHLFF. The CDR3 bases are TGTGCCTGTGACACGATAGGGGCCCCGACAGCACACCTCTTCTTT.

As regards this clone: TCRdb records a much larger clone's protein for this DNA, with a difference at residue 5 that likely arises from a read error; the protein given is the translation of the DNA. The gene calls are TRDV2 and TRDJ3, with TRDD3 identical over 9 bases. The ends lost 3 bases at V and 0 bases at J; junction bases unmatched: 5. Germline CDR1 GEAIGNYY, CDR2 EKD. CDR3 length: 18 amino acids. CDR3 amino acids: CACDALGESSWDTRQMFF. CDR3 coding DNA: TGTGCCTGTGACGCACTGGGGGAAAGCTCCTGGGACACCCGACAGATGTTTTTC.

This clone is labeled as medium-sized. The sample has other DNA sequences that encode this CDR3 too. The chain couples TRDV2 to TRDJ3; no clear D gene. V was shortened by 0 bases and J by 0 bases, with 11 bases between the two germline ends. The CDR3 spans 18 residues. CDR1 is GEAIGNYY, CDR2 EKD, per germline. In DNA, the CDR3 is TGTGCCTGTGACACCGTCTGGCCGAGCTCCTGGGACACCCGACAGATGTTTTTC. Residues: CACDTVWPSSWDTRQMFF.

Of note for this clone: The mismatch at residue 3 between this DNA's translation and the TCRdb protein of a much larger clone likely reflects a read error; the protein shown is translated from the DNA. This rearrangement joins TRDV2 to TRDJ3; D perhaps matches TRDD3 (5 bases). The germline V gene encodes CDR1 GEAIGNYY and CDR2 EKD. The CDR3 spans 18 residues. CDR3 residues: CARDTGGPLSWDTRQMFF. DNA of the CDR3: TGTGCCCGTGACACAGGGGGGCCGCTCTCCTGGGACACCCGACAGATGTTTTTC.

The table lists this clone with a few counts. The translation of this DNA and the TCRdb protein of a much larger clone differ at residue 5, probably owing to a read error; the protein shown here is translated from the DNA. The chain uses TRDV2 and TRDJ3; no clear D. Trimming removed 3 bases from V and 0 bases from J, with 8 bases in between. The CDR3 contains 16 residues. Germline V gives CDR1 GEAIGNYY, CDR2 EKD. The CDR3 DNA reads TGTGCCTGTGACGCGATAAGCTCCTGGGACACCCGACAGATGTTTTTC. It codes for CACDAISSWDTRQMFF.

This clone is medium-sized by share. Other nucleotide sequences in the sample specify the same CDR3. The CDR3 loop is CAASRSPYWGIALLLTAQLFF. The DNA for the CDR3 is TGTGCAGCAAGCCGATCCCCGTACTGGGGGATCGCTTTGCTTTTGACAGCACAACTCTTCTTT. V usage is TRAV29/DV5 and J usage is TRDJ2, with 10 bases lining up with TRDD3. CDR3 length equals 21 residues. Trimming at V came to 1 base and at J to 1 base, leaving 19 bases not matched to a gene. Germline loops: CDR1 NSMFDY, CDR2 ISSIKDK. The complete variable domain, with remaining parts taken from reference TRAV29/DV5 and TRDJ2, reads DQQVKQNSPSLSVQEGRISILNCDYTNSMFDYFLWYKKYPAEGPTFLISISSIKDKNEDGRFTVFLNKSAKHLSLHIVPSQPGDSAVYFCAASRSPYWGIALLLTAQLFFGKGTQLIVEP.

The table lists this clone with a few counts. The chain's CDR3 is CACDRLLGDTVAQLFF. The CDR3 bases are TGTGCCTGTGACCGCCTACTGGGGGATACGGTAGCACAACTCTTCTTT. The chain links TRDV2 to TRDJ2; 13 positions agree with TRDD3. Germline V gene data show CDR1 as GEAIGNYY and CDR2 as EKD. Trimming cost V 3 bases and J 7 bases; bases outside gene matches: 7. CDR3 length: 16 residues.

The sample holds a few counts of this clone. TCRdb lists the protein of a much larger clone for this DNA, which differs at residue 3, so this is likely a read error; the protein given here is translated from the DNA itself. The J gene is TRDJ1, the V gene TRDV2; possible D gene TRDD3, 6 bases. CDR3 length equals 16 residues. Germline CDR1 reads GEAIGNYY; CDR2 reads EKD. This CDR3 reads CARDTVGGFYTDKLIF. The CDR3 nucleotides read TGTGCCCGTGACACCGTGGGGGGTTTCTACACCGATAAACTCATCTTT.

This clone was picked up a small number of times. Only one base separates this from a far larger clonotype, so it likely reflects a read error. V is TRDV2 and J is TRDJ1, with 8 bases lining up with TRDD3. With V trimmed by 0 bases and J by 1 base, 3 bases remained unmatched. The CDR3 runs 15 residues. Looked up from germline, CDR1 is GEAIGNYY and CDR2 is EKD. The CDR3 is CACDTWGMRTDKLIF. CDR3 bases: TGTGCCTGTGACACCTGGGGGATGCGCACCGATAAACTCATCTTT.

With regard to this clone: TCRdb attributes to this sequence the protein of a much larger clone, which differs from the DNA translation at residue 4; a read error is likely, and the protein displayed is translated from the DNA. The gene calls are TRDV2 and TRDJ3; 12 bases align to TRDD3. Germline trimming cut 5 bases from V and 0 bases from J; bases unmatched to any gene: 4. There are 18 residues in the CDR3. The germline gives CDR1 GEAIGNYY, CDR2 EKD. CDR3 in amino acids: CACGTLGDTSWDTRQMFF. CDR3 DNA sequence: TGTGCCTGTGGCACACTGGGGGATACCTCCTGGGACACCCGACAGATGTTTTTC.

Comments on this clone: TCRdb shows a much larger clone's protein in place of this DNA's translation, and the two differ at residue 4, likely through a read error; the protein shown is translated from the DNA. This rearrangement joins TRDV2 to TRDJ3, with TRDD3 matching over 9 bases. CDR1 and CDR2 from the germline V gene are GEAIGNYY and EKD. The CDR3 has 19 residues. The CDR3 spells CACGTWGMGSSWDTRQMFF. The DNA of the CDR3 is TGTGCCTGTGGCACCTGGGGGATGGGGAGCTCCTGGGACACCCGACAGATGTTTTTC.

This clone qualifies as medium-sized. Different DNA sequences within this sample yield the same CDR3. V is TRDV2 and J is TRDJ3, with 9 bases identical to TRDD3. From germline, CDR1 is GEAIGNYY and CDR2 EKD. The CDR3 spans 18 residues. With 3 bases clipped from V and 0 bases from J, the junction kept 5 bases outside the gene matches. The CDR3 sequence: CACDVLGESSWDTRQMFF. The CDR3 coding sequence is TGTGCCTGTGACGTACTGGGGGAGAGCTCCTGGGACACCCGACAGATGTTTTTC.

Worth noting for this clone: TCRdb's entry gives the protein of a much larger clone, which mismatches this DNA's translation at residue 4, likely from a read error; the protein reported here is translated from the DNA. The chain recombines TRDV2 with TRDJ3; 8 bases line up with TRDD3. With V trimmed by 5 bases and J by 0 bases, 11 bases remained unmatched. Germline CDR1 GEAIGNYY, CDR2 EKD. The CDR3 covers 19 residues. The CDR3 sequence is CACGPLSWGSSWDTRQMFF. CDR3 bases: TGTGCCTGTGGCCCCCTGAGCTGGGGGAGCTCCTGGGACACCCGACAGATGTTTTTC.

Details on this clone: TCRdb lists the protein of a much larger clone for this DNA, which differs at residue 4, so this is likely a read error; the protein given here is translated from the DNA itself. CDR3 sequence: CACRGVASSWDTRQMFF. DNA for the CDR3: TGTGCCTGCCGGGGGGTCGCAAGCTCCTGGGACACCCGACAGATGTTTTTC. This chain connects TRDV2 to TRDJ3; possibly TRDD3 for D (5 bases). Germline values: CDR1 GEAIGNYY, CDR2 EKD. With 7 bases removed from V and 0 bases from J, the gap between germline ends came to 15 bases. The CDR3 sequence is 17 residues long.

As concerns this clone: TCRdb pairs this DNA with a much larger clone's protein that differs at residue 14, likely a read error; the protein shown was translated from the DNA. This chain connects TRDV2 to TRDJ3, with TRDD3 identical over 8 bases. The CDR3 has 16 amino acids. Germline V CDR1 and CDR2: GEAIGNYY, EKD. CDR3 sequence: CACDTWGIWDTRQRFF. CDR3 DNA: TGTGCCTGTGACACCTGGGGGATCTGGGACACCCGACAGAGGTTTTTC.